This TCR beta chain appears in the sequencing data of a study of regulatory T cells in long-lasting Graves disease. The time point here: newly diagnosed GD, antithyroid drugs for less than 3 months. RNA extracted from PBMCs served as the sequencing template. CDR3-region Arm-PCR and iRepertoire HTBI primers produced the TCR beta libraries. TCRdb independently ran MiXCR on the multiplex PCR reads; one entry per CDR3 protein. In the table there are under 300,000 distinct CDR3 sequences, about 17% of which are singletons. This clonotype has ten or more counts. The CDR3 consists of 18 residues. V dropped 0 bases and J dropped 3; count of bases not matched to a gene: 8. The germline gives CDR1 MNHEY, CDR2 SVGAGI. These data also formed part of another study, on T cells in Graves' hyperthyroidism and ophthalmopathy. That source reports: Researchers barred patients who had uncontrolled infection, other autoimmune disease, pregnancy or lactation.

The source is a woman younger than 45 with Graves disease. The chain combines TRBV6-5 with TRBJ2-5; 12 nucleotides line up with TRBD2. The sample was peripheral blood mononuclear cells (PBMCs), taken at new diagnosis, from a patient treated with antithyroid drugs. This chain's CDR3 is CASSYSLLAGGPKETQYF. The CDR3 nucleotides read TGTGCCAGCAGTTACTCCTTACTAGCGGGGGGACCGAAAGAGACCCAGTACTTC.